This T cell receptor beta chain was documented in a study of identical twins. Template switching, a step in the protocol, added a universal primer site, and cDNA carried unique molecular identifiers. Via MiXCR, TCRdb re-called the 5' RACE reads, giving one row per CDR3 protein. The profile shows fewer than 500,000 distinct CDR3 sequences, approximately 25% of them singletons. Germline values: CDR1 LNHDA, CDR2 SQIVND (reference sequence). V lost 10 bases to trimming and J lost 2 bases; unmatched junction nucleotides: 7. The CDR3 is made up of 13 amino acids. The sample was also linked to a second study, of T cells expressing NK-cell markers.

The sequence derives from a young woman in good health. Sample: CD4+ T cells sorted from blood. This chain connects TRBV19 to TRBJ1-2; 7 bases map to TRBD1. This CDR3 is CATNGGQNYGYTF. DNA of the CDR3: TGTGCCACTAACGGGGGACAGAACTATGGCTACACCTTC.